This T cell receptor beta chain was captured in a study of CD8 T cell repertoires and HIV-1 epitope variants (dated by TCRdb to about 2020). At the level of the whole study: T cells were stimulated in separate culture wells with each of twenty-five peptides representing autologous and known Gag and Nef epitope variants. The cultures were grown for about ten days in IMDM with gentamicin, and half of the media was changed on days 3 and 7 with IL-2, IL-7 and IL-15 added. A total of 83 T cell cultures were run, with each culture condition done in triplicate except for one peptide, which was done in duplicate. The epitopes tested were three Gag epitope families plus Nef HW9 and YT9. T cells were enriched using the EasySep Human T Cell Enrichment Kit and then co-cultured with an equal number of autologous T cell-negative cells acting as antigen-presenting cells. A CMV, EBV and flu peptide pool, the Ebola AY9 epitope as negative control, and a no-peptide well were included as control conditions. An aliquot of 1M T cells was set aside as an uncultured baseline condition, separate from the roughly 87 T cell cultures. Summary of the overall study and its limitations: Fewer than ten antigen-specific TCR beta clonotypes were identified, of which 6 or 7 appeared to be cross-reactive for autologous or known escape epitope variants. Several clonotypes recognized the Nef KF9 family and one clonotype recognized the HW9 family, while no responses to the TAALDMSHF plasma variant were seen. Only TCR beta chains were identified by the assay, and proliferation to antigen, not T cell function or cytokine profile, was indicated.

The cysteine opens and the phenylalanine closes a CDR3 of 18 amino acids. This entry keeps only the CDR3 DNA: 54 bases, framed from base 1. From the germline V gene, CDR1 is SGHRS and CDR2 is YFSETQ. The V end gives up 3 bases and the J end 0 bases, leaving 13 bases in the junction not matched to a gene. The EasySep Human CD8+ T Cell Enrichment Kit was used on day 10 to isolate CD8+ T cells from every culture. Of note for this clone: No antigen is known for it. Base qualities are not recorded, but no much larger clone differs from it by a single base.

Sequencing of TCR beta CDR3 regions was performed at survey depth on the immunoSEQ platform. The QIAamp DNA micro kit was used to extract genomic DNA from every cultured and uncultured CD8+ T cell population. Regarding the original processing steps: Samples with fewer than 5,000 productive reads were excluded, which removed about 6% of the roughly 75 HIV peptide-stimulated cultures. A MANAFEST web app trimmed sequences to CDR3 and removed nonproductive sequences, CDR3s under 5 amino acids, and those not starting C or ending F/W. Antigen-specific clonotypes had to expand in at least 2 of 3 replicates versus no-peptide control at FDR 0.01, only within one epitope family. Specific clonotypes also needed at least fivefold higher frequency than in wells stimulated with peptides from other epitope families. TCRdb re-hosts the immuneACCESS table, in-frame sequences only. Its copies lack some clones; in the studies checked, an unresolved V gene accounts for under half of them, and the cause for the rest is not known. V, J and clone size were drawn from that table, and D and trimming were deduced from the DNA. The sample data list under 7,500 clones, and approximately 71% of these were observed just once. The ten largest clonotypes hold 35% to 55% of the sample.

The TCR was taken from a male donor with HIV. Recombination linked TRBV5-1 to TRBJ1-1, with 8 middle bases fitting TRBD1. The sequenced sample was cultured CD8+ T cells derived from PBMCs. The DNA reads TGCGCCAGCAGCTCGGAAGACAGGGGTTTGGGGATGAACACTGAAGCTTTCTTT. This is translated as CASSSEDRGLGMNTEAFF. With the portions outside the CDR3 filled from the reference TRBV5-1 and TRBJ1-1 genes, the complete variable region becomes KAGVTQTPRYLIKTRGQQVTLSCSPISGHRSVSWYQQTPGQGLQFLFEYFSETQRNKGNFPGRFSGRQFSNSRSEMNVSTLELGDSALYLCASSSEDRGLGMNTEAFFGQGTRLTVV.